This T cell receptor (beta chain) was captured in a study of cytomegalovirus exposure and HLA in healthy donors (dated by TCRdb to 2015 to 2018). Describing the broader study: In an earlier analysis of under 600 of the donors, approximately 260 Gb of sequence data and 100 million or so unique TCR beta sequences from about 190 million T cells were reported. Roughly 310 gigabases of sequencing data and some 85 million unique TCR sequences were included in an early release covering under 650 HLA-typed donors. Of the approximately 400 genotyped donors, roughly 76% were placed in the genetic ancestry cluster associated with self-reported Caucasian donors. The aim of the study was to test whether cataloging public T cell receptors could identify signatures of past pathogen exposure. The study profiled the T cell repertoires of hundreds of subjects by immunosequencing and related them to cytomegalovirus serostatus. A separate validation cohort of some 130 different subjects was used in addition to the roughly 670-subject first cohort. The study combined high-throughput TCR immunosequencing, statistical association of individual TCRs with disease status, and machine learning to predict cytomegalovirus infection status. To study patterns of TCR occurrence, a later analysis re-analyzed previously published TCR beta repertoires from 500 to 850 donors and added high-resolution HLA genotyping. The later analysis used no new phenotypic data to find candidate immune exposures, relying instead on TCR beta sequences and their occurrence across donors. An earlier analysis of some 600 of the donors applied high-throughput TCR beta sequencing to assess whether each TCR beta V gene segment acted as functional or pseudogenic. Donor age, sex, ethnicity and CMV serostatus were compiled together with the repertoire data. In a later genetic analysis, genome-wide SNP genotypes for about 55% of the roughly 700 donors were used, and that subset was treated as a discovery cohort. All discovery cohort repertoires had been generated on a single sequencing platform. HLA typing covered class I and class II loci at four-digit resolution. Typing coverage differed by locus: A, B, C, DRB1 and DQB1 were typed in roughly 620-640 donors, DQA1 in 522, DPA1 in approximately 600, and DPB1 in 400 to 480. Four to six DR-DQ haplotypes were handled as single units for association and clustering, since linkage in the cohort was strong. Among about 400 genotyped donors of the cohort, an average of approximately 240,000 unique TCR beta nucleotide sequences was sequenced per donor, of which 15% to 20% were non-productive. Study-level results and caveats: In an earlier analysis of 450 to 750 of the donors, most TCR beta V segments appeared in productive rearrangements about 90% or about 30% of the time, broadly matching IMGT annotations. The authors suggested that the approach could potentially be extended to other disease states and immunological phenotypes. According to a later analysis, most CMV-associated TCR beta chains appeared to be HLA-restricted, and the HLA associations seemed to be driven largely by CMV exposure. Only TCR beta chains were sequenced in this cohort, and the absence of alpha or paired-chain data limited detectable features. The earlier analysis of around 600 of the donors excluded some 15 rarely observed V segments, including chromosome 9 orphons, because counts were too low. Sequencing depth was assumed to be roughly uniform across donors in the presence/absence analyses, though that assumption may not hold. In the study, approximately 160 TCR beta chains were listed as associated with cytomegalovirus. In a later genetic analysis, a missense DCLRE1C variant was associated with V-gene and J-gene trimming of TCR beta chains, and the association was replicated in an independent cohort. A further reported finding was that TCR beta sequences accurately predicted the HLA-A and HLA-B alleles for most subjects in the first cohort. Strong co-occurrence of HLA alleles, especially DR and DQ, made assigning TCR associations to individual alleles difficult. Correlated functional status among segregating V segments might reflect linkage disequilibrium, but an unknown experimental factor could not be ruled out. Three of the identified cytomegalovirus-associated TCR beta chains were confirmed in vitro to be specific for cytomegalovirus antigens. Most TCR sequences were seen in very few donors, while some public TCRs were found in many individuals. In a later analysis, HLA-associated TCR beta chains showed more clonal expansion and lower generation probabilities than non-associated chains that were equally common. A later analysis associated about 17,000 TCR beta sequences with specific HLA alleles at a false discovery rate of 0.05. HLA typing was unavailable for some donors at each locus, so association tests used only the typed subset. A cluster of highly shared sequence variants was judged likely to represent a technical artifact of the sequencing pipeline. In a later analysis, TCR association rates were found to vary across HLA loci, with the most associated TCRs seen for DRB1 alleles and the fewest for HLA-C alleles. According to a later analysis, parvovirus B19, influenza, CMV and Epstein-Barr virus appeared linked to several top co-occurrence clusters. Immune exposure information for the cohort was limited to CMV serostatus. In a later genetic analysis, fewer N-insertions in productive TCRs were reported among donors in an Asian-associated ancestry cluster than the roughly 700-donor mean. In both the original and validation cohorts, the classifier was reported to diagnose cytomegalovirus status with high specificity and sensitivity.

The method was the immunoSEQ multiplex PCR assay. A mixture of 60 forward primers for TCR Vbeta segments and 13 reverse primers for TCR Jbeta segments was used in the multiplex PCR. The CDR3 region of rearranged TCR beta genes was amplified from genomic DNA with a multiplex PCR assay. On the Illumina HiSeq System, the amplified TCR beta libraries were sequenced as 87-base-pair reads. Concerning the study's data processing: A later analysis counted tens of millions of unique TCR beta chains across the 666 repertoires, and roughly 10 million of these chains were shared by at least two donors. Raw reads were error-corrected and collapsed into unique sequences by a nearest-neighbor algorithm in which closely related sequences were merged to remove PCR and sequencing errors. To assign V, D and J gene segments, CDR3 sequences were aligned to IMGT reference sequences. For a sequence to be retained, a match of at least six nucleotides was required to both a V gene segment and a J gene segment. A rearrangement was called productive if the CDR3 had no stop codons and remained in frame with V and J, and every other rearrangement was called non-productive. Following IMGT convention, CDR3 was defined as the stretch from the second conserved V-encoded cysteine to the conserved J-encoded phenylalanine. Sequences without an unambiguous match to a single V gene segment were excluded from the earlier analysis of several hundred of the donors. An earlier analysis of fewer than 750 of the donors classified V segments as functional when productive rearrangements were above 56.7% and as segregating when the standard deviation between donors was above 5%. A statistical classification framework was built for diagnosing cytomegalovirus status from the catalog of TCR beta chain sequences. A later analysis assigned V and J genes by comparing TCR nucleotide sequences with IMGT/GENE-DB human TR gene sequences. Using the TCRdist pipeline, a later analysis assigned CDR3 sequences along with most-parsimonious VDJ recombination scenarios. In a later analysis, each TCR beta chain was defined by its CDR3 amino acid sequence together with its V-gene family, and reads without a unique V-gene family were excluded. In a later analysis, 450 to 600 highly shared, low-generation-probability nucleotide sequences were removed to address suspected cross-contamination and a sequencing artifact. In a later analysis, a clonal expansion index for each public chain was calculated from normalized within-repertoire ranks of inferred template counts. A later analysis computed generation probabilities with a VDJ recombination model fitted to out-of-frame rearrangements, and checked the results against IGoR. A later analysis scored TCR-TCR, TCR-HLA and TCR-CMV co-occurrence with hypergeometric tests, applying a repertoire-size bias correction to TCR pairs. False discovery rates were estimated in a later analysis by permuting HLA or CMV assignments 20 times. A later analysis grouped co-occurring TCRs with DBSCAN, adding TCRdist sequence similarity when clustering within HLA-allele-positive subsets. Repertoires with fewer than 30,000 or more than 120,000 public chains, plus five repertoires with anomalous nucleotide sharing, were excluded from co-occurrence clustering. The source is immuneACCESS, and TCRdb retained only in-frame sequences with V and J called. Part of the clones is not carried over; for the studies checked, unresolved V genes explain less than half of this, and the remainder is unexplained. V and J calls and clone size are copied from that table; D and trimming were computed from the DNA. This sample lists about 160,000 clones; under 75% were detected once. Jointly, the top ten make up roughly 6.8% of the sample.

Concerning this clone itself: The target of this receptor is not known. No base quality values were provided; no much bigger clone lies one nucleotide off.

In total, more than 500 healthy bone marrow donors made up the cohort. At the time of sampling, every cohort member was nominally healthy, though immune exposures that went unrecorded were likely present. The donor was CMV seropositive and was included in the group of approximately 300 seropositive cohort members. Each donor provided a peripheral blood sample, and peripheral blood mononuclear cells were used for TCR beta sequencing. Genomic DNA was extracted from the blood cell samples with the Qiagen DNeasy Blood Extraction Kit. This TCR was sampled from a woman in her sixties in good health and CMV-seropositive. The specimen sequenced was PBMCs.

The base sequence is TGTGCCAGTAGTAGAATACAGGGGCGGAACACTGAAGCTTTCTTT. This translates into CASSRIQGRNTEAFF. The sequence joins TRBV19 to TRBJ1-1, with 7 bases aligning to TRBD1. The germline V gene (reference sequence) specifies LNHDA as CDR1 and SQIVND as CDR2. V is pruned by 4 bases and J by 1 base, leaving 6 bases of the junction without a gene match. The CDR3 runs 15 residues from the cysteine to the phenylalanine. The only DNA kept is the CDR3, 45 bases in frame from the first base.